This TCR beta chain was sequenced during a study of T cell changes during pregnancy in multiple sclerosis (dated by TCRdb to between 2018 and 2021). Notes on the research overall: The study looked at changes in the T cell repertoire across pregnancy in women with multiple sclerosis.

On this clone itself: The specificity of this receptor is unknown. Qualities for individual bases were not recorded, and no much larger clone is one base off.

Library preparation used the immunoSEQ multiplex PCR assay. TCRdb's version of the immuneACCESS table is confined to in-frame rearrangements and falls short of the full clone set. An unresolved V gene accounts for under half of the shortfall where checked; the remainder is of unknown origin. The sample data list over 35,000 clones, and 85% to 95% of these were observed just once. The ten most abundant clones make up 1.3% of the sample. What was sequenced was peripheral blood. The sequence derives from a female donor with multiple sclerosis, enrolled in a pregnancy study.

Here is the DNA: TGTGCCAGCAGCGTAGCGAGCGTGTCCTACGAGCAGTACTTC. Protein translation: CASSVASVSYEQYF. This chain joins TRBV9 to TRBJ2-7, with the D segment identity uncertain. Trimming removed 0 bases from V and 1 base from J, leaving 8 bases between the germline ends. From the cysteine through the phenylalanine, the CDR3 covers 14 amino acids. Only the CDR3 portion is preserved as DNA: 42 bases, with reading frame beginning at the first base. As encoded in the germline V gene, CDR1 is SGDLS while CDR2 is YYNGEE.